This record covers a single T cell receptor (beta chain). The antigen this receptor binds is unknown. No base qualities exist here, and no much larger clone lies one base off it. CDR1 and CDR2, looked up from the germline V gene (reference sequence), are DFQATT and SNEGSKA. Its CDR3 holds 15 amino acids, cysteine through phenylalanine. The DNA shown is the 45-base CDR3, in frame from base 1. V drops 0 bases and J drops 1 base, leaving 12 bases in between. Synovial fluid samples and blood samples obtained from the same ankylosing spondylitis patients were matched. The data belong to a study of CD8 T cells in ankylosing spondylitis (dated by TCRdb to between 2016 and 2019). The study in broad terms: The study set out to find disease-linked TCR variants by profiling T cell receptor beta repertoires in ankylosing spondylitis patients and healthy donors. The full study cohort comprised 20 to 30 ankylosing spondylitis patients and about a hundred healthy donors. Peripheral blood was sampled, and synovial fluid was also collected from ankylosing spondylitis patients. The investigation overall reported the following: A CD8+ phenotype was shown by the disease-linked clones, which were found at relatively low frequencies in peripheral blood. The disease-linked clones were reported as significantly enriched in matched synovial fluid samples from ankylosing spondylitis patients. Some of the motif variants had been reported before in the synovial fluid and blood of reactive arthritis patients, a finding that suggests common disease-initiation mechanisms. A TCR beta motif of seven or eight highly homologous amino acid variants appeared characteristic of blood from ankylosing spondylitis patients.

Sequencer: Illumina HiSeq 2500. Quantitative 5'-RACE with molecular barcodes was used to prepare TCR beta libraries. As for the original processing: A new computational method, built on a probabilistic model of VDJ rearrangement, was used to identify disease-linked TCR variants. The public reads were run again by TCRdb, first through fastp at Q25 and then through MiXCR, and only productive beta chains were kept. Each entry merges the rows of one CDR3 protein and shows their most common DNA and genes. The V and J calls and clone size are TCRdb's, not the authors'. The sample table shows 150,000 to 200,000 distinct CDR3 sequences, and roughly 34% are seen once. In total, the top ten clones hold over 5.5% of the sample.

The rearranged chain carries TRBV20-1 and TRBJ1-1; 5 matching bases give a weak D call of TRBD1. The specimen was synovial fluid, either unsorted or a sorted T cell fraction (not recorded which). The sequence derives from a male donor with ankylosing spondylitis. The base sequence is TGCAGTGCTAGAGATGGGGGGAAAGGGAACACTGAAGCTTTCTTT. It specifies CSARDGGKGNTEAFF.